The source of this T cell receptor (beta chain) is a study of blood T cell repertoires in COVID-19. Study-wide context: Whether acute or convalescent, the COVID-19 samples came from the United States, Italy and Spain. Sample material is recorded as cDNA or gDNA derived from T cells, B-cell-depleted T cells, or PBMCs.

Per the germline V gene, CDR1 is SGHTA and CDR2 is FQGNSA. The V end was cut by 7 bases, the J end by 7 bases, with 16 bases between. This CDR3 is 13 amino acids long. This table comes from immunoSEQ multiplex PCR, and its TCRdb copy is limited to in-frame clones, with some not included. The table includes 26,000 or so clones, around 89% detected once. Sequenced material: peripheral blood. This chain links TRBV7-2 with TRBJ1-2; the D gene is possibly TRBD1 (6 bases). The receptor was isolated from a human donor in a cohort sampled during active COVID-19. CDR3 sequence: CASNRDGLSGYTF. The CDR3 coding sequence is TGTGCCAGCAACAGGGACGGGCTCTCTGGCTACACCTTC. Together with reference TRBV7-2 and TRBJ1-2, the CDR3 gives the full variable domain: GAGVSQSPSNKVTEKGKDVELRCDPISGHTALYWYRQSLGQGLEFLIYFQGNSAPDKSGLPSDRFSAERTGGSVSTLTIQRTQQEDSAVYLCASNRDGLSGYTFGSGTRLTVV.